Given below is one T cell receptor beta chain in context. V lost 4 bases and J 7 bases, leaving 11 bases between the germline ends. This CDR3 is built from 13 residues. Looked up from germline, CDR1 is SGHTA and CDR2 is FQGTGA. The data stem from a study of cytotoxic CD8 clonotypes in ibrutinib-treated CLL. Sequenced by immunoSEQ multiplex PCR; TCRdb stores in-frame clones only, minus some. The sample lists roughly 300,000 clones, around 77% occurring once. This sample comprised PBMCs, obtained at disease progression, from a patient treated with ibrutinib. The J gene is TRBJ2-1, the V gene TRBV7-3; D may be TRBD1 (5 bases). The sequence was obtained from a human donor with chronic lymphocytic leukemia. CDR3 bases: TGTGCCAGCAGCTCCGGACGGACAAATGAGCAGTTCTTC. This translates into CASSSGRTNEQFF.